This T cell receptor beta chain was profiled in a study of cytomegalovirus exposure and HLA in healthy donors. Study-level results: Researchers reported in a later analysis that common viral pathogens appeared linked to several top clusters.

This clone was found a few times. The antigen is undetermined. With 3 bases clipped from V and 8 bases from J, the junction kept 9 bases outside the gene matches. Germline V CDR1 and CDR2: MNHEY, SMNVEV (reference sequence). This CDR3 contains 14 residues. PCR involved 60 Vbeta and 13 Jbeta primers. Clones were read by immunoSEQ multiplex PCR, and TCRdb kept only the in-frame ones, dropping some. The sample consists of 120,000 or so clones, approximately 17% of them appearing once. This TCR derives from a female donor in good health and CMV-seropositive. Sequenced: PBMCs. This sequence joins TRBV27 and TRBJ1-1; 7 bases line up with TRBD1. CDR3 amino acids: CASSLWRGTAEAFF. CDR3 nucleotide sequence: TGTGCCAGCAGTTTGTGGCGCGGGACAGCCGAAGCTTTCTTT.